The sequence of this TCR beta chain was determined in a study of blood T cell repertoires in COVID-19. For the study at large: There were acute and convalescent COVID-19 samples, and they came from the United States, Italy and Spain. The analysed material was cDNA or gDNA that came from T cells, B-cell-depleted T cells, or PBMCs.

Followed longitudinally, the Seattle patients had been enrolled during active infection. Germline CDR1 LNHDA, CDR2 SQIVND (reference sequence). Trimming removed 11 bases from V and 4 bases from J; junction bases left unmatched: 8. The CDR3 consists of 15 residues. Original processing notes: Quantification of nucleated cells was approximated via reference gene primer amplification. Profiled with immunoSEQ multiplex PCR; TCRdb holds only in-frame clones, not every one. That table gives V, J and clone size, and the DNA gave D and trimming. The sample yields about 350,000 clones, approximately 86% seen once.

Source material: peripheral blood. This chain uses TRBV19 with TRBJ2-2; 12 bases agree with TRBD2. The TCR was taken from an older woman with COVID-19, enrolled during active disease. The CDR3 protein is CAGLAGPQGTGELFF. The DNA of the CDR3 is TGTGCCGGACTAGCGGGGCCACAGGGCACCGGGGAGCTGTTTTTT.